This T cell receptor beta chain was sequenced during a study of post-analysis software for immune sequencing data. Incorporated into the TCR beta cDNA libraries were unique molecular identifiers, which served to reduce PCR and sequencing biases. T cells, about 0.9 to 10 million of them, yielded roughly 550,000 cDNA molecules. TCRdb re-called the PCR reads with MiXCR, one entry per CDR3 protein. The data hold about 820,000 distinct CDR3 sequences, with under 70% observed a single time. This clonotype has more than one count but fewer than ten. This receptor was obtained from a girl aged 10 to 17 with multiple sclerosis. The sequenced material came from blood.

DNA of the CDR3: TGTGCCAGCAGCTCCGGGCTGCCACCGAATTCACCCCTCCACTTT. Its protein is CASSSGLPPNSPLHF. The chain uses TRBV7-3 and TRBJ1-6; unclear D gene. Germline loops: CDR1 SGHTA, CDR2 FQGTGA. The CDR3 spans 15 residues. The V and J ends lost 4 bases and 7 bases respectively, with 14 bases between them.